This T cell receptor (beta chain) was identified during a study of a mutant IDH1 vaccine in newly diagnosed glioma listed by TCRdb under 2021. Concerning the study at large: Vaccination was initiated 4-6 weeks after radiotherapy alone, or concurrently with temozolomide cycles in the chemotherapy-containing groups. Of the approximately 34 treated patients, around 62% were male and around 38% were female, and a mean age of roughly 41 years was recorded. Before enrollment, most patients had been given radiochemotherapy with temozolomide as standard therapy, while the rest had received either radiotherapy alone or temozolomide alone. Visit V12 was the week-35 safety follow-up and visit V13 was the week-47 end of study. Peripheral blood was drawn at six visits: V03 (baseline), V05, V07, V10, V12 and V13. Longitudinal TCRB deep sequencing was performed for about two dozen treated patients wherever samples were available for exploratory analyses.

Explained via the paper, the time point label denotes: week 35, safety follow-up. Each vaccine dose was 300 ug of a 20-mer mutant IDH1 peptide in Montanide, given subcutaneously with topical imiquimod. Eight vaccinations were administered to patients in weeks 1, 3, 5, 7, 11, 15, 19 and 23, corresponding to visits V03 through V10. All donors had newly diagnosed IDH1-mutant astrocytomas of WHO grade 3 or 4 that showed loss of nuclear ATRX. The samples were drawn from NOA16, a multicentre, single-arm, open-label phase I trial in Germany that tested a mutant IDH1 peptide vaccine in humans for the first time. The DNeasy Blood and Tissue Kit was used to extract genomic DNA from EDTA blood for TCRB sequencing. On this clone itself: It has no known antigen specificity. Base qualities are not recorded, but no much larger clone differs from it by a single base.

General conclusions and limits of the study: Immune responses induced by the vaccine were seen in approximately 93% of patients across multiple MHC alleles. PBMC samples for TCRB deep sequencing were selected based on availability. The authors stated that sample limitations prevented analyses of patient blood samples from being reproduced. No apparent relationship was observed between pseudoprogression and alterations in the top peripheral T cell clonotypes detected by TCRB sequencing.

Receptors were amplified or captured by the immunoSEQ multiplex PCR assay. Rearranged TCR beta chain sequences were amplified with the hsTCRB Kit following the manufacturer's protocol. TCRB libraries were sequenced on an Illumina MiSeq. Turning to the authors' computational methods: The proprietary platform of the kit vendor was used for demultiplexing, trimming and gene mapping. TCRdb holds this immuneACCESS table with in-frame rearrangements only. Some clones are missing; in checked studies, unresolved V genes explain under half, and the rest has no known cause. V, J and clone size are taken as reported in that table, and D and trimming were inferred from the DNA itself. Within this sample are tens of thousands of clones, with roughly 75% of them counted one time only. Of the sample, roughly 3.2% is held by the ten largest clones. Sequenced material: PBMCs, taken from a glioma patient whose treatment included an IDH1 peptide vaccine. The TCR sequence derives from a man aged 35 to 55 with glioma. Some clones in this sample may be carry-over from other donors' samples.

The CDR3 protein: CASSLSRGNEKLFF. The DNA sequence is given as TGTGCCAGCAGTTTATCGAGAGGTAATGAAAAACTGTTTTTT. Rearrangement joined TRBV27 to TRBJ1-4; no D gene is confidently identified. There are 14 amino acids in the CDR3, from cysteine to phenylalanine inclusive. Here the CDR3 DNA is all that survives: 42 bases in frame from base 1. According to the germline V gene (reference sequence), CDR1 reads MNHEY and CDR2 reads SMNVEV. The V and J ends are trimmed by 0 bases and 4 bases, leaving 6 bases between them.